These T cell receptor beta chains were read from a single sample in a study of T cell responses to AZD1222 COVID-19 vaccine. TCRdb's table, derived via immunoSEQ multiplex PCR, lists solely in-frame clones and lacks some. The sample lists some 140,000 clones, around 92% occurring once. The input for sequencing was peripheral blood, taken 28 days after the second AZD1222 dose. These receptors were collected from an adult who received the AZD1222 COVID-19 vaccine. The CDR3 runs from the conserved cysteine through the conserved F or W. The D gene is left open where the match is weak. Part of the rows lack a size; the others show once, few, many or a class for expanded clones.

v_gene: TRBV5-5
j_gene: TRBJ1-1
abundance: -
d_gene: -
CDR3nt: TGTGCCAGCAGCTACCTCCCGGGCACTGAAGCTTTCTTT
CDR3aa: CASSYLPGTEAFF

v_gene: TRBV19
j_gene: TRBJ1-6
abundance: -
d_gene: -
CDR3nt: TGTGCCAGTAGTATTGATACCACAGGGCTTAATTCACCCCTCCACTTT
CDR3aa: CASSIDTTGLNSPLHF

v_gene: TRBV7-2
j_gene: TRBJ2-2
abundance: -
d_gene: -
CDR3nt: TGTGCCAGCAGCTTAATAAGTCCCAACACCGGGGAGCTGTTTTTT
CDR3aa: CASSLISPNTGELFF

v_gene: TRBV18
j_gene: TRBJ2-5
abundance: -
d_gene: -
CDR3nt: TGTGCCAGCTCCGCCGAAGGAGAGACCCAGTACTTC
CDR3aa: CASSAEGETQYF

v_gene: TRBV2
j_gene: TRBJ1-1
abundance: -
d_gene: -
CDR3nt: TGTGCCAGCACCCGACCGGGCACTGAAGCTTTCTTT
CDR3aa: CASTRPGTEAFF

v_gene: TRBV28
j_gene: TRBJ1-5
abundance: once
d_gene: -
CDR3nt: TGTGCCAGCAAAGTGGGGGACTATCAGCCCCAGCATTTT
CDR3aa: CASKVGDYQPQHF

v_gene: TRBV6-5
j_gene: TRBJ1-5
abundance: -
d_gene: TRBD1
CDR3nt: TGTGCCAGCAGCCCCGACAGGGGACAGCCCCAGCATTTT
CDR3aa: CASSPDRGQPQHF

v_gene: TRBV2
j_gene: TRBJ2-5
abundance: -
d_gene: TRBD2
CDR3nt: TGTGCCACCCGGACTAGCGGGGGCGTCAGAGGGACCCAGTACTTC
CDR3aa: CATRTSGGVRGTQYF

v_gene: TRBV5-1
j_gene: TRBJ2-5
abundance: -
d_gene: TRBD1
CDR3nt: TGCGCCAGCAGTATGGGACAGTTCCAAGAGACCCAGTACTTC
CDR3aa: CASSMGQFQETQYF

v_gene: TRBV7-9
j_gene: TRBJ1-6
abundance: -
d_gene: -
CDR3nt: TGTGCCAGCAGCGCCCTAAGTGGGTTAGGTTCACCCCTCCACTTT
CDR3aa: CASSALSGLGSPLHF

v_gene: TRBV30
j_gene: TRBJ1-2
abundance: -
d_gene: TRBD1
CDR3nt: TGTGCCTGGAGTGGGCCGGGACAGGCCGTTGGCTACACCTTC
CDR3aa: CAWSGPGQAVGYTF

v_gene: TRBV7-2
j_gene: TRBJ2-3
abundance: once
d_gene: -
CDR3nt: TGTGCCAGCAGCTTAGTTGGCCTAGCTTTCTATTTT
CDR3aa: CASSLVGLAFYF